A selection of T cell receptor beta chains follows, all from one sample in a study of blood T cell repertoires in COVID-19. Only in-frame clones appear in the TCRdb table, and some are missing; sequencing was by immunoSEQ multiplex PCR. The sample includes 95,000 to 110,000 clones, 85% to 90% of them seen just once. The sequenced material came from peripheral blood. These receptors were obtained from a man in his forties or fifties with acute or convalescent COVID-19. Each CDR3 is given with its conserved first and last residue. D genes are given only for firm matches. Expanded clones are given a class, and other clones once, few, many or no size at all.

j_call d_call clone_size v_call cdr3_aa cdr3_nt
TRBJ2-3 TRBD2 . TRBV5-1 CASALAESTDTQYF TGCGCCAGCGCACTAGCGGAGAGCACAGATACGCAGTATTTT
TRBJ2-7 . . TRBV28 CASSLSSGNLYEQYF TGTGCCAGCAGTTTAAGTTCAGGGAACCTCTACGAGCAGTACTTC
TRBJ2-1 . . TRBV28 CASEGASNEQFF TGTGCCAGCGAAGGAGCGTCCAATGAGCAGTTCTTC
TRBJ2-2 . . TRBV5-6 CASSPGGAGELFF TGTGCCAGCAGCCCGGGGGGCGCCGGGGAGCTGTTTTTT
TRBJ1-1 . . TRBV28 CASSPILTGTEAFF TGTGCCAGCAGCCCGATCCTAACGGGGACTGAAGCTTTCTTT
TRBJ1-3 . . TRBV18 CASSANSGNTIYF TGTGCCAGCTCAGCTAACTCTGGAAACACCATATATTTT
TRBJ2-5 . . TRBV29-1 CSVEEYKETQYF TGCAGCGTTGAAGAGTACAAAGAGACCCAGTACTTC
TRBJ2-7 . . TRBV21-1 CASRNTPQGGLSSGAYEQYF TGTGCCAGCAGAAACACCCCCCAGGGGGGGCTTTCTAGCGGGGCCTACGAGCAGTACTTC
TRBJ1-2 . . TRBV19 CASSPRVGGYTF TGTGCCAGTAGCCCCCGGGTTGGCGGCTACACCTTC
TRBJ2-1 TRBD2 few TRBV2 CASSDSGRGNEQFF TGTGCCAGCAGTGATAGCGGGAGAGGCAATGAGCAGTTCTTC
TRBJ1-3 TRBD1 . TRBV18 CASSPGQGAVGNTIYF TGTGCCAGCTCACCAGGGCAGGGGGCAGTCGGAAACACCATATATTTT
TRBJ2-1 TRBD2 . TRBV5-1 CASSFTSGSQEQFF TGCGCCAGCAGCTTCACTAGCGGGAGCCAGGAGCAGTTCTTC
TRBJ2-7 . . TRBV6-1 CASSEFLGRGSYEQYF TGTGCCAGCAGTGAATTCTTGGGGCGGGGCTCCTACGAGCAGTACTTC
TRBJ2-7 TRBD1 once TRBV27 CASTPTGLGGEQYF TGTGCCAGCACCCCGACAGGGCTCGGTGGTGAGCAGTACTTC
TRBJ2-3 TRBD2 once TRBV5-1 CASSLIPSGSTDTQYF TGCGCCAGCAGCTTGATACCTAGCGGGAGCACAGATACGCAGTATTTT
TRBJ1-2 . . TRBV5-1 CASSLKGEGVYGYTF TGCGCCAGCAGCTTGAAAGGGGAAGGGGTCTATGGCTACACCTTC
TRBJ2-1 TRBD2 few TRBV19 CASIGTSGSYNEQFF TGTGCCAGTATTGGGACTAGCGGTAGCTACAATGAGCAGTTCTTC
TRBJ1-1 . . TRBV6-5 CASRIQYLNTEAFF TGTGCCAGCAGGATACAGTATTTGAACACTGAAGCTTTCTTT
TRBJ2-3 TRBD1 once TRBV19 CASSTGGYADTQYF TGTGCCAGTAGTACAGGGGGCTACGCAGATACGCAGTATTTT
TRBJ2-4 TRBD2 . TRBV30 CAWGQVSGSNIQYF TGTGCCTGGGGCCAAGTCAGCGGGAGTAACATTCAGTACTTC
TRBJ2-7 . . TRBV6-1 CASSDPRLGSDTGMIHEQYF TGTGCCAGCAGTGACCCCCGGTTGGGCAGTGACACAGGGATGATCCACGAGCAGTACTTC
TRBJ1-1 . . TRBV7-2 CASSFLSMEAFF TGTGCCAGCAGCTTTTTGTCTATGGAAGCTTTCTTT
TRBJ1-5 TRBD1 . TRBV27 CASSSYRGGNQPQHF TGTGCCAGCAGTTCCTACAGGGGTGGAAATCAGCCCCAGCATTTT
TRBJ2-5 . many TRBV19 CASSGGETQYF TGTGCCAGTAGTGGGGGGGAGACCCAGTACTTC
TRBJ1-3 . . TRBV3-1/TRBV3-2 CASSQGTRGNTIYF TGTGCCAGCAGCCAAGGTACCAGGGGAAACACCATATATTTT
TRBJ2-1 TRBD2 . TRBV5-1 CASSLVSGSSYNEQFF TGCGCCAGCAGCTTAGTAAGCGGGAGCTCCTACAATGAGCAGTTCTTC
TRBJ2-1 TRBD2 . TRBV28 CASSSSGGGHEQFF TGTGCCAGCAGTTCTAGCGGGGGGGGTCATGAGCAGTTCTTC
TRBJ2-1 . . TRBV9 CASSVAPASYNEQFF TGTGCCAGCAGCGTTGCGCCTGCTTCCTACAATGAGCAGTTCTTC
TRBJ2-7 TRBD2 . TRBV7-2 CASKGLAFSEQYF TGTGCCAGCAAAGGACTAGCATTCTCCGAGCAGTACTTC
TRBJ1-5 TRBD1 . TRBV5-1 CASSNTGGGNQPQHF TGCGCCAGCAGCAATACAGGGGGCGGGAATCAGCCCCAGCATTTT
TRBJ2-7 . . TRBV30 CAWEPGASSYEQYF TGTGCCTGGGAACCAGGGGCAAGCTCCTACGAGCAGTACTTC
TRBJ1-1 . . TRBV29-1 CSAGGRNTEAFF TGCAGCGCCGGAGGCCGGAACACTGAAGCTTTCTTT
TRBJ2-1 TRBD1 . TRBV24-1 CATSDFRGGRLREQFF TGTGCCACCAGTGATTTTCGAGGGGGCCGGTTGAGAGAGCAGTTCTTC
TRBJ2-1 TRBD2 . TRBV19 CASSPTARGGSYNEQFF TGTGCCAGTAGTCCGACGGCGCGGGGGGGGTCCTACAATGAGCAGTTCTTC
TRBJ2-3 TRBD2 . TRBV30 CAWSRPGLAGGGFRDTQYF TGTGCCTGGAGCCGACCGGGACTAGCGGGAGGAGGATTCAGAGATACGCAGTATTTT
TRBJ1-6 . once TRBV5-6 CASSFLNSPLHF TGTGCCAGCAGCTTCCTTAATTCACCCCTCCACTTT
TRBJ2-7 TRBD1 . TRBV28 CASSDRGPEQYF TGTGCCAGCAGCGACAGGGGGCCCGAGCAGTACTTC
TRBJ2-3 . . TRBV28 CASSSLQGSADTQYF TGTGCCAGCAGTTCCCTCCAGGGGTCGGCAGATACGCAGTATTTT
TRBJ2-3 . . TRBV18 CASSPQSGDTQYF TGTGCCAGCTCACCACAATCAGGAGATACGCAGTATTTT
TRBJ2-7 . once TRBV16 CASSQFVDSYEQYF TGTGCCAGCAGCCAATTCGTGGACTCGTACGAGCAGTACTTC
TRBJ2-3 . . TRBV5-1 CASSLVLASDTQYF TGCGCCAGCAGCTTGGTCTTAGCATCAGATACGCAGTATTTT
TRBJ2-3 TRBD2 . TRBV6-2/TRBV6-3 CASSLGLAGGFTDTQYF TGTGCCAGCAGCCTCGGACTAGCGGGAGGATTCACAGATACGCAGTATTTT
TRBJ2-2 TRBD1 . TRBV25-1 CASSDGRTGTNTGELFF TGTGCCAGCAGTGACGGTAGGACAGGGACGAACACCGGGGAGCTGTTTTTT
TRBJ2-2 TRBD1 . TRBV5-4 CASSSLRQGAGELFF TGTGCCAGCAGCTCCTTACGACAGGGGGCCGGGGAGCTGTTTTTT
TRBJ2-1 TRBD2 once TRBV2 CASSHPDSGRAPPTYNEQFF TGTGCCAGCAGTCACCCAGATAGCGGGAGGGCCCCCCCCACTTACAATGAGCAGTTCTTC
TRBJ2-2 TRBD2 . TRBV7-2 CASSLDLTSGKNTGELFF TGTGCCAGCAGCTTAGACCTAACTAGCGGGAAGAACACCGGGGAGCTGTTTTTT
TRBJ1-2 . once TRBV28 CALREGGGYGYTF TGTGCCCTTCGGGAAGGGGGGGGGTATGGCTACACCTTC